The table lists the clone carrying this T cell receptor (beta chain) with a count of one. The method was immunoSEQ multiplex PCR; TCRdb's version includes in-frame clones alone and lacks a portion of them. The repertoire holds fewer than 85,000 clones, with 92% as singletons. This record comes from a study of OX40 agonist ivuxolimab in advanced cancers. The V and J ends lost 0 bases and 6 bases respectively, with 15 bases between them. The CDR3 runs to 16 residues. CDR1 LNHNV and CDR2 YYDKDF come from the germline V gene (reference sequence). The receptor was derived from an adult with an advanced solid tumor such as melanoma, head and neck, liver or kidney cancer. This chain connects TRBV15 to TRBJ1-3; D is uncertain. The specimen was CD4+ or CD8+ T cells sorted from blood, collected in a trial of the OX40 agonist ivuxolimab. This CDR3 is CATSRDVGLWENTIYF. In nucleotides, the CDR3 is TGTGCCACCAGCAGAGATGTAGGGTTATGGGAAAACACCATATATTTT.